This T cell receptor beta chain came from a study of blood T cell repertoires in COVID-19 (dated by TCRdb to the early 2020s). For the wider study: The collaborator samples originated in the United States, Italy and Spain and spanned the acute and convalescent phases of COVID-19. The material from the prospective study consisted of cDNA or gDNA derived from T cells, B-cell-depleted T cells, or PBMCs. Where available, HLA class I and class II types were obtained from metadata supplied by the sample provider rather than from assay-based typing. The dataset comprised deeply sampled blood TCRbeta repertoires from subjects exposed to, actively infected with, or recovered from COVID-19. A freely available public database, intended as a resource for researchers studying the immune response to SARS-CoV-2, is where the repertoires were released. Sample metadata almost always included a de-identified subject ID, COVID-19 status, age in years and sex. Samples came from the ongoing ImmuneRACE study (first 160 participants) plus 1,254 subjects from 6 global collaborators. General findings and caveats noted by the study authors: The quantity of clinical and demographic metadata differed by source and by participant and was supplied without curation.

Participants in the prospective study were aged roughly 18 to 90 years, lived in some 24 United States geographic areas, and enrolled through a virtual design. In the prospective study, participants were assigned to cohorts based on the clinical history participants reported in a screening survey and a study questionnaire. A participant counted as exposed if, within 2 weeks of entering the study, that participant had been in contact with someone who had a PCR-confirmed or clinician-diagnosed COVID-19 case. Mobile phlebotomists in the prospective study collected whole blood, serum and a nasopharyngeal or oropharyngeal swab from every participant. Additional blood draws and questionnaires over a roughly two-month period could optionally be provided by prospective study participants. Prospective study blood samples were shipped either frozen or at room temperature before DNA extraction. The CDR3 starts with the cysteine, ends with the phenylalanine, and has 12 residues. Only CDR3 DNA is held: 36 bases, read in frame from base 1. Reading the germline V gene (reference sequence) gives CDR1 SEHNR and CDR2 FQNEAQ. Trimmed from V: 1 base; trimmed from J: 7 bases; junction bases lacking a gene match: 0.

TCRbeta CDR3 regions were amplified from genomic DNA by means of the immunoSEQ Assay, a bias-controlled multiplex PCR. Per the authors' processing: Within the assay, amplification of reference gene primers was used to estimate how many nucleated cells each sample contained. Sequence reads were collapsed and filtered to measure the absolute abundance of every unique TCRbeta CDR3 rearrangement. Productive Simpson clonality was computed per sample as the square root of Simpson's diversity index over productive rearrangements. Entries here come from immuneACCESS through TCRdb and include only in-frame sequences with V and J called. Some clones fail to appear in such tables; in the studies checked, an unresolved V gene covers under half of the shortfall, and the cause of the remainder is unknown. The DNA gave D and trimming, while V, J and clone size come from that table. In this sample the table shows under 250,000 clones, about four fifths of which occur a single time. The ten largest make up roughly 5% of the sample.

A word on this clone: Its antigen target is currently unknown. There are no base qualities to consult, and no much larger clone falls within one base.

The rearrangement combines TRBV7-9 with TRBJ1-2, with TRBD1 matching 7 junction bases. Sequenced: PBMCs or T cells enriched from blood (not recorded which). The sequence came from a woman aged 50 to 60 who had been exposed to COVID-19. DNA sequence: TGTGCCAGCAGCTTAGACAGGGGTGGCTACACCTTC. Translated, this is CASSLDRGGYTF.